Following are 2 T cell receptor beta chains from one sample sequenced in a study of T cells in narcolepsy (dated 2018 in TCRdb). Library construction relied on the immunoSEQ multiplex PCR assay. The immuneACCESS repertoire file appears here via TCRdb, limited to in-frame rearrangements. These files lack a portion of the clones; in checked studies, under half of the deficit traces to unresolved V genes, and the cause of the others is not known. In this sample the table shows about 40,000 clones, roughly 88% of which occur a single time. The ten largest account for less than 1.5% of the sample. What was sequenced was CD45RA- memory CD4+ T cells from PBMCs. The label giving this sample's cell subset or site can be read as: memory T cells sorted ex vivo from peripheral blood. Receptors were obtained from a human donor with narcolepsy.

This sequence joins TRBV2 and TRBJ2-7; 8 bases are shared with TRBD1. The germline V gene encodes CDR1 SNHLY and CDR2 FYNNEI. J gave up 6 bases and V 7 bases, and 8 bases lay outside the gene matches. The CDR3 is made up of 13 amino acids. The CDR3: CASKERTGGEQYF. CDR3 coding DNA: TGTGCCAGCAAGGAAAGAACAGGGGGCGAGCAGTACTTC. Filled out from reference TRBV2 and TRBJ2-7, the complete variable domain reads EPEVTQTPSHQVTQMGQEVILRCVPISNHLYFYWYRQILGQKVEFLVSFYNNEISEKSEIFDDQFSVERPDGSNFTLKIRSTKLEDSAMYFCASKERTGGEQYFGPGTRLTVT.

Points on this clone: The junction departs from germline at one end; a sequencing error may be responsible. The chain uses TRBV2 and TRBJ2-7, with D tentatively TRBD2 (5 bases). The CDR3 sequence is 11 residues long. Germline lookup yields CDR1 SNHLY and CDR2 FYNNEI. As DNA, the CDR3 is TGTACCAGCGGCAACTCCTACGAGCAGTACTTC. Its protein product is CTSGNSYEQYF.